These 2 T cell receptor beta chains came from one sample sequenced in a study of a mutant IDH1 vaccine in newly diagnosed glioma. Time point noted: baseline, week 1 (first vaccination visit). Treatment given: pre-vaccination baseline after standard-of-care therapy. Clones were sequenced by immunoSEQ multiplex PCR, and TCRdb holds only the in-frame ones, with some missing. The data show 85,000 to 100,000 clones, over 75% seen once. Material: PBMCs, obtained from a glioma patient treated with radiotherapy, temozolomide or both. All receptors come from a man between 40 and 49 years old with glioma.

V usage is TRBV4-3 and J usage is TRBJ2-5; 9 nucleotides match TRBD1. The CDR3 runs 16 residues. V dropped 1 base and J dropped 7; count of bases not matched to a gene: 10. From germline, CDR1 is LGHNA and CDR2 YSLEER. CDR3 nucleotides: TGCGCCAGCAGCCAAGGCCTACAGGGGGCGGGCGGGACCCAGTACTTC. This sequence encodes CASSQGLQGAGGTQYF.

This chain links TRBV23-1 with TRBJ2-1, with TRBD2 identical over 7 bases. TRBV23-1 is classed as an ORF, of uncertain function. With V trimmed by 8 bases and J by 4 bases, 20 bases remained unmatched. The CDR3 totals 18 residues. CDR3 amino acids: CASVLFPEREGRYNEQFF. The CDR3 DNA reads as TGCGCCAGCGTTCTATTCCCGGAGAGGGAGGGCCGGTACAATGAGCAGTTCTTC.